A single sample gave rise to the 26 T cell receptor beta chains below, sequenced in a study of blood T cell repertoires in COVID-19. Profiling relied on immunoSEQ multiplex PCR, and the TCRdb table lists in-frame clones only, not all of them. The repertoire includes 150,000 to 200,000 clones, approximately 80% of them detected once, and about 7% sits in the top ten. Sequences were obtained from peripheral blood. All receptors derive from a middle-aged woman with COVID-19, enrolled during active disease.

This clone was recorded a few times. V is TRBV24-1 and J is TRBJ2-3; the D gene is possibly TRBD2 (6 bases). From germline, CDR1 is KGHDR and CDR2 SFDVKD. The V end lost 3 bases, the J end lost 2 bases, and 14 bases lay between the germline ends. This CDR3 is built from 16 residues. The DNA for the CDR3 is TGTGCCACCAGTGATCTCGCTAGCGTAAACACAGATACGCAGTATTTT. Translating gives CATSDLASVNTDTQYF.

This chain links TRBV10-1 with TRBJ1-6, with 7 bases matching TRBD1. V trimming: 4 bases; J trimming: 6 bases; junction bases outside the gene matches: 9. From germline, CDR1 is WNHNN and CDR2 SYGVQD (reference sequence). CDR3 length equals 16 residues. The CDR3 loop is CASSATHRGSNSPLHF. In nucleotides, the CDR3 is TGCGCCAGCAGTGCAACACACAGGGGCTCTAATTCACCCCTCCACTTT.

CDR3 amino acids: CASSRDVAGPNTGELFF. CDR3 in DNA: TGTGCCAGCTCACGGGACGTAGCGGGGCCGAACACCGGGGAGCTGTTTTTT. This rearrangement joins TRBV18 to TRBJ2-2, with 8 bases aligning to TRBD2. V shed 4 bases and J 0 bases; nucleotides not matched to a gene: 7. Per germline, CDR1 KGHSH and CDR2 LQKENI. This CDR3 region has 17 residues.

CDR3 nucleotide sequence: TGTGCCAGCAGCGCAACTACAGGTCTGGGGGAAAAACTGTTTTTT. Encoded protein: CASSATTGLGEKLFF. J is TRBJ1-4 and V is TRBV9; a possible D gene is TRBD1 (5 bases). The germline V gene encodes CDR1 SGDLS and CDR2 YYNGEE. V was cut by 3 bases and J by 8 bases, with 17 bases left in between. CDR3 length: 15 amino acids. The whole variable domain, remainder taken from reference TRBV9 and TRBJ1-4, is DSGVTQTPKHLITATGQRVTLRCSPRSGDLSVYWYQQSLDQGLQFLIQYYNGEERAKGNILERFSAQQFPDLHSELNLSSLELGDSALYFCASSATTGLGEKLFFGSGTQLSVL.

The chain carries TRBV7-8 and TRBJ2-3; 7 bases map to TRBD2. The length of the CDR3 is 14 residues. With 0 bases clipped from V and 6 bases from J, the junction kept 3 bases outside the gene matches. Germline values: CDR1 SGHVS, CDR2 FQNEAQ. CDR3 bases: TGTGCCAGCAGCTTAGCCGGGAGGTTCGATACGCAGTATTTT. Translation: CASSLAGRFDTQYF.

The gene calls are TRBV5-1 and TRBJ1-2; possibly TRBD1 for D (5 bases). This CDR3 region has 14 residues. Trimming left V 3 bases short and J 4 bases short, with 13 bases between. Germline V gene data show CDR1 as SGHRS and CDR2 as YFSETQ. The CDR3 loop is CASSYYRSGYGYTF. In DNA, the CDR3 is TGCGCCAGCAGCTATTACAGGTCTGGCTATGGCTACACCTTC.

This clone has a single count. The chain links TRBV15 to TRBJ1-5; D gene uncertain. This CDR3 region has 15 residues. V was shortened by 1 base and J by 1 base, with 8 bases between the two germline ends. Germline loops: CDR1 LNHNV, CDR2 YYDKDF (reference sequence). CDR3 sequence reads: CATSRAAGSNQPQHF. The CDR3 DNA follows: TGTGCCACCAGCAGAGCGGCCGGGAGCAATCAGCCCCAGCATTTT.

The chain carries TRBV28 and TRBJ2-1, with a tentative D call TRBD1 (5 bases). Germline V gene sequence: CDR1 MDHEN, CDR2 SYDVKM. The CDR3 totals 14 residues. The germline V and J ends were trimmed by 6 bases and 5 bases, with 14 bases remaining between them. The CDR3 protein is CASRPSLTDNEQFF. CDR3 DNA: TGTGCCAGCAGGCCATCCCTGACAGACAATGAGCAGTTCTTC.

To note about this clone: The same CDR3 arises from other DNA sequences in this sample as well. The chain uses TRBV7-2 and TRBJ2-7; 7 bases match TRBD2. Germline V gene lookup returns CDR1 SGHTA and CDR2 FQGNSA. The CDR3 is 14 amino acids. V lost 0 bases, J lost 2 bases, and 1 base stayed unmatched. The CDR3 loop is CASSLAGGTYEQYF. In nucleotides, the CDR3 is TGTGCCAGCAGCTTAGCGGGAGGGACCTACGAGCAGTACTTC.

V and J are TRBV18 and TRBJ1-1; D call uncertain. The CDR3 is 13 amino acids. In germline, CDR1 is KGHSH, CDR2 LQKENI. With 5 bases removed from V and 0 bases from J, the gap between germline ends came to 7 bases. The CDR3 coding sequence is TGTGCCAGCTCAAATACAGTGAACACTGAAGCTTTCTTT. Translated: CASSNTVNTEAFF.

This rearrangement joins TRBV6-6 to TRBJ1-1; D may be TRBD1 (6 bases). Germline lookup yields CDR1 MNHNY and CDR2 SVGAGI (reference sequence). The V and J ends lost 2 bases and 7 bases respectively, with 14 bases between them. CDR3 length: 14 residues. CDR3 sequence (DNA): TGTGCCAGCAGTTACCCAGGACAGTTATTTGAAGCTTTCTTT. Its protein is CASSYPGQLFEAFF.

The gene calls are TRBV9 and TRBJ2-7, with D unclear. The germline V and J ends were trimmed by 0 bases and 0 bases, with 10 bases remaining between them. Germline lookup yields CDR1 SGDLS and CDR2 YYNGEE. There are 15 residues in the CDR3. DNA for the CDR3: TGTGCCAGCAGCGTAGAGTTGAGATACTCCTACGAGCAGTACTTC. Translated, it gives CASSVELRYSYEQYF.

Here the CDR3 DNA reads TGTGCCAGCAGCTTAGAGACAGGGGGTGGTGAAAAACTGTTTTTT. Protein sequence: CASSLETGGGEKLFF. The chain combines TRBV13 with TRBJ1-4; TRBD1 matches 9 bases. In germline, CDR1 is PRHDT, CDR2 FYEKMQ (reference sequence). The junction had 4 bases not matched to a gene; V was cut back by 1 base and J by 7 bases. The CDR3 has 15 amino acids.

This clone occurred once. The rearrangement uses TRBV16 and TRBJ2-7; TRBD1 might be the D (6 bases). The germline V gene encodes CDR1 KGHSY and CDR2 FQNENV. The CDR3 loop spans 13 amino acids. Trimming removed 4 bases from V and 3 bases from J, with 10 bases in between. This chain's CDR3 is CASSRDIGYEQYF. CDR3 DNA sequence: TGTGCCAGCAGCCGGGACATCGGCTACGAGCAGTACTTC.

CDR3 region: CAISIDRDEAFF. The DNA for the CDR3 is TGTGCCATCAGCATTGACAGGGATGAAGCTTTCTTT. The J gene is TRBJ1-1, the V gene TRBV10-3; 7 positions match TRBD1. CDR3 length equals 12 residues. Germline CDR1 reads ENHRY; CDR2 reads SYGVKD. The V gene end was trimmed by 6 bases and the J gene end by 7 bases; junction bases not matched to a gene: 5.

The gene calls are TRBV6-5 and TRBJ1-5; possibly TRBD1 for D (6 bases). The V end lost 6 bases, the J end lost 4 bases, and 10 bases lay between the germline ends. This CDR3 region has 13 residues. Germline V gene data show CDR1 as MNHEY and CDR2 as SVGAGI. The CDR3 coding sequence is TGTGCCAGCAGACACAGGGATAATCAGCCCCAGCATTTT. This sequence encodes CASRHRDNQPQHF.

This chain links TRBV5-1 with TRBJ2-2, with 9 bases aligning to TRBD2. This CDR3 spans 15 amino acids. CDR1 is SGHRS, CDR2 YFSETQ, per germline. The V gene end was trimmed by 4 bases and the J gene end by 5 bases; junction bases not matched to a gene: 6. Here the CDR3 reads CASSPRTSETGELFF. CDR3 nucleotide sequence: TGCGCCAGCAGCCCCCGGACTAGCGAGACCGGGGAGCTGTTTTTT.

The chain employs TRBV28 and TRBJ1-4, with D tentatively TRBD1 (6 bases). Germline V lookup: CDR1 MDHEN, CDR2 SYDVKM. CDR3 length: 17 amino acids. The CDR3 DNA sequence: TGTGCTTCACGATTCTTAGTCGGGGGGCAGGGTAATGAAAAACTGTTTTTT. Translating it yields CASRFLVGGQGNEKLFF.

This clone was seen a single time. V gene TRBV7-9 combines with J gene TRBJ1-6; TRBD1 aligns across 7 bases. In germline, CDR1 is SEHNR, CDR2 FQNEAQ (reference sequence). This CDR3 is 15 amino acids long. The J segment lost 10 bases and the V segment lost 5 bases, leaving 11 bases of the junction unmatched. The CDR3 region is CASSPTSGGESPLHF. CDR3 bases: TGTGCCAGCAGCCCGACGTCAGGGGGTGAGTCACCCCTCCACTTT.

This clone was found a few times. The V gene is TRBV6-4, the J gene TRBJ1-1; no clear D gene. The germline CDR1 and CDR2 sequences are MRHNA and SNTAGT. The CDR3 is 14 residues long. Trimming pared 3 bases from V and 0 bases from J, leaving 8 bases between. CDR3 in amino acids: CASSDNSLNTEAFF. CDR3 nucleotides: TGTGCCAGCAGTGATAACAGCTTGAACACTGAAGCTTTCTTT.

About this clone itself: The junction shows a germline mismatch at one end, possibly a read error. This rearrangement joins TRBV6-5 to TRBJ1-1; 9 nucleotides align to TRBD1. The CDR3 is made up of 13 amino acids. Looked up from germline, CDR1 is MNHEY and CDR2 is SVGAGI. This CDR3 is CTSRGQGSTEAFF. The DNA for the CDR3 is TGTACCAGCAGGGGACAGGGTAGCACTGAAGCTTTCTTT.

The rearrangement links TRBV27 to TRBJ1-2; tentatively, D is TRBD1 (5 bases). The CDR3 has 12 amino acids. The germline CDR1 and CDR2 sequences are MNHEY and SMNVEV (reference sequence). The ends were cut back, 5 bases at V and 8 bases at J, with 12 bases in the middle. The CDR3 DNA follows: TGTGCCAGCAGTCGGGGCGGGGAAGGCTACACCTTC. It codes for CASSRGGEGYTF.

This chain links TRBV6-1 with TRBJ1-6, with a weak D call TRBD1 (6 bases). This CDR3 contains 15 residues. From germline, CDR1 is MNHNS and CDR2 SASEGT. V was cut by 2 bases and J by 10 bases, with 15 bases left in between. The CDR3 reads CASSERGQRGSPLHF. CDR3 coding DNA: TGTGCCAGCAGTGAAAGGGGTCAGAGGGGGTCACCCCTCCACTTT.

The chain couples TRBV2 to TRBJ1-2; 7 bases fit TRBD1. Germline values: CDR1 SNHLY, CDR2 FYNNEI. This CDR3 is built from 12 residues. Unmatched junction bases numbered 2, after V lost 5 bases and J lost 5 bases. The CDR3 sequence is CASSLTGYGYTF. CDR3 sequence (DNA): TGTGCCAGCAGTCTGACAGGGTATGGCTACACCTTC.

The CDR3 DNA sequence: TGTGCCAGCAGTTACGACAGCTATGGCTACACCTTC. This encodes CASSYDSYGYTF. V is TRBV6-5 and J is TRBJ1-2, with a possible D match to TRBD1 (5 bases). From germline, CDR1 is MNHEY and CDR2 SVGAGI. V gave up 2 bases and J gave up 4 bases, with 5 bases separating them. CDR3 size: 12 residues.

The chain carries TRBV3-1 (or the pseudogene TRBV3-2) and TRBJ1-6; D remains ambiguous. Deletions cut 0 bases from V and 7 bases from J, with 7 bases between. CDR1 and CDR2 (germline): LGHDT, YNNKEL (reference sequence). CDR3 length: 14 amino acids. CDR3 in DNA: TGTGCCAGCAGCCAAGATTCCCAGAATTCACCCCTCCACTTT. Encoded protein: CASSQDSQNSPLHF.